These T cell receptor beta chains were read from a single sample in a study of blood T cell repertoires in COVID-19. Produced via immunoSEQ multiplex PCR; TCRdb's table is partial and in-frame only. This table has some 180,000 clones, around 82% appearing once. The sequenced material came from peripheral blood. These receptors were collected from a woman of 80 years or more with acute or convalescent COVID-19. Each CDR3 is given with its conserved first and last residue. A D gene is named only where the DNA matches it firmly. Clone size appears in some rows only: once, few, many, or a class for an expanded clone.

CDR3 length,D gene,clone size,V gene,J gene,CDR3 DNA,CDR3 protein
11,-,-,TRBV5-4,TRBJ2-7,TGTGCCAGCAGCAATTCATACGAGCAGTACTTC,CASSNSYEQYF
15,-,-,TRBV7-2,TRBJ1-1,TGTGCCAGCAGCTACTCGTGGTCAGGGGACACTGAAGCTTTCTTT,CASSYSWSGDTEAFF
15,TRBD1,-,TRBV30,TRBJ1-3,TGTGCCTGGAGACAGGACAGGGCATCCGGAAACACCATATATTTT,CAWRQDRASGNTIYF
12,TRBD2,-,TRBV29-1,TRBJ2-1,TGCAGGGCCGGGGGGAAGGACAATGAGCAGTTCTTC,CRAGGKDNEQFF
16,-,-,TRBV11-2,TRBJ2-3,TGTGCCAGCAGCCCTTTGCTAGCAGCTGGCACAGATACGCAGTATTTT,CASSPLLAAGTDTQYF
13,-,-,TRBV5-1,TRBJ2-7,TGCGCCAGCAGCTTGGGGTCGGGGTACGAGCAGTACTTC,CASSLGSGYEQYF
16,TRBD1,-,TRBV4-1,TRBJ2-3,TGCGCCAGCAGCCAAACCAGGGACAGGGGGCGAAATACGCAGTATTTT,CASSQTRDRGRNTQYF
15,TRBD1,-,TRBV27,TRBJ2-7,TGTGCCAGCAGCCCGGACAGGGGTGAGTTTAGCGAGCAGTACTTC,CASSPDRGEFSEQYF
15,-,-,TRBV6-2/TRBV6-3,TRBJ1-5,TGTGCCAGCAGTTACGGACACCTTCCCAATCAGCCCCAGCATTTT,CASSYGHLPNQPQHF
16,-,-,TRBV9,TRBJ2-7,TGTGCCAGCAGCCCACTTATTGGGGGGTTCTCCTACGAGCAGTACTTC,CASSPLIGGFSYEQYF
16,TRBD1,-,TRBV5-8,TRBJ2-5,TGTGCCAGCAGCTTTCTACCGGGACAGCGGAAAGAGACCCAGTACTTC,CASSFLPGQRKETQYF
13,-,-,TRBV6-5,TRBJ1-1,TGTGCCAGCAGTTACTCGAGTTCAACTGAAGCTTTCTTT,CASSYSSSTEAFF
16,TRBD2,few,TRBV9,TRBJ2-3,TGTGCCAGCAGCGGTAGCGGGAGGGCCCGCACAGATACGCAGTATTTT,CASSGSGRARTDTQYF
14,TRBD2,once,TRBV7-9,TRBJ2-1,TGTGCCAGCAGCCAGGGACTAGCGGGAGTCGAGCAGTTCTTC,CASSQGLAGVEQFF
14,TRBD1,-,TRBV4-1,TRBJ1-1,TGCGCCAGCAGCCAAAAACAGGGGGGCACTGAAGCTTTCTTT,CASSQKQGGTEAFF
15,-,-,TRBV7-2,TRBJ1-2,TGTGCCAGCAGCCCGACTACGGGGGTACCCTATGGCTACACCTTC,CASSPTTGVPYGYTF
13,-,-,TRBV7-8,TRBJ1-1,TGTGCCAGCAGCTTAGGGCAGTTCACTGAAGCTTTCTTT,CASSLGQFTEAFF
15,-,-,TRBV9,TRBJ1-6,TGTGCCAGCAGTTACTTCCCGTTGCAAAATTCACCCCTCCACTTT,CASSYFPLQNSPLHF
13,TRBD1,-,TRBV10-1,TRBJ1-1,TGCGCCAGGCCAACAGGGGAGCCTTTAGAAGCTTTCTTT,CARPTGEPLEAFF
15,-,-,TRBV5-8,TRBJ1-2,TGTGCCAGCAGCAGAGAGGGGGGGTTGAGCTATGGCTACACCTTC,CASSREGGLSYGYTF
15,-,-,TRBV25-1,TRBJ1-1,TGTGCCAGCAGTGAAAATGTAGGGGACTCTGCTGGGGCTTTCTTT,CASSENVGDSAGAFF